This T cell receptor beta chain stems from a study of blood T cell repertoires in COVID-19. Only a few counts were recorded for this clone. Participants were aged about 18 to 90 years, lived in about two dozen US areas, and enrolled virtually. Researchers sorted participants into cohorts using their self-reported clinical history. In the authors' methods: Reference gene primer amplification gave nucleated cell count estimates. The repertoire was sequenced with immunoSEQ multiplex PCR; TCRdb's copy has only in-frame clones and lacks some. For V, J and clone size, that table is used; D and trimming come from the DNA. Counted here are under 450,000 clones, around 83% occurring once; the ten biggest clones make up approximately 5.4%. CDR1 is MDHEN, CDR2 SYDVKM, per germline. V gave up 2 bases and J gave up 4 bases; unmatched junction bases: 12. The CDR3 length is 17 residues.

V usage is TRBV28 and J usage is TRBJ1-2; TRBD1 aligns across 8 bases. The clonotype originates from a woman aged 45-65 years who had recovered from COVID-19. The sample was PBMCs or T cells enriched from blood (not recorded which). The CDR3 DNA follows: TGTGCCAGCAGTTTAGGCATCTCTGGGACAGGCTCCTATGGCTACACCTTC. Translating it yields CASSLGISGTGSYGYTF.